These T cell receptor beta chains were read from a single sample in a study of CD8 T cells in ankylosing spondylitis. In TCRdb, the 5' RACE reads were re-called with MiXCR into one record per CDR3 protein. The sample carries 150,000 to 200,000 distinct CDR3 sequences, 18% recorded once. The specimen was blood, either unsorted or a sorted T cell fraction (not recorded which). All receptors derive from a male donor aged 10-35 years with ankylosing spondylitis or in good health (not recorded which). CDR3s include the opening cysteine and the closing phenylalanine or tryptophan. A D gene is named only where the DNA matches it firmly. Clone size is given for some rows only: seen once, a few or many times, or a class if the clone is expanded.

V gene	clone size	J gene	D gene	CDR3 protein	CDR3 DNA
TRBV6-5	many	TRBJ2-6	NA	CASSYSASGANVLTF	TGTGCCAGCAGTTACTCGGCCTCTGGGGCCAACGTCCTGACTTTC
TRBV5-5	NA	TRBJ2-5	TRBD1	CASGQAGETQYF	TGTGCCAGCGGACAGGCCGGGGAGACCCAGTACTTC
TRBV6-4	once	TRBJ2-4	TRBD1	CASRGQGVNIQYF	TGTGCCAGCAGGGGACAGGGGGTCAACATTCAGTACTTC
TRBV12-3/TRBV12-4	many	TRBJ1-3	NA	CASSFRQDRGNTIYF	TGTGCCAGCAGTTTTCGGCAGGATCGTGGAAACACCATATATTTT
TRBV18	few	TRBJ2-5	NA	CASSPLAGSQETQYF	TGTGCCAGCTCACCACTGGCGGGCAGCCAAGAGACCCAGTACTTC
TRBV12-3/TRBV12-4	many	TRBJ2-1	NA	CASSLGVTDNEQFF	TGTGCCAGCAGTTTAGGGGTAACCGACAATGAGCAGTTCTTC
TRBV29-1	NA	TRBJ2-1	TRBD2	CSVEISGRYNEQFF	TGCAGCGTTGAAATCAGCGGGAGATACAATGAGCAGTTCTTC
TRBV24-1	many	TRBJ2-1	NA	CATSDNYFHEQFF	TGTGCCACCAGTGATAACTACTTCCATGAGCAGTTCTTC
TRBV7-8	many	TRBJ2-7	TRBD2	CASSLYGGDSYEQYF	TGTGCCAGCAGCTTATATGGGGGGGATTCCTACGAGCAGTACTTC
TRBV29-1	few	TRBJ2-7	TRBD2	CSVDGWEGPHEQYF	TGCAGCGTTGATGGATGGGAGGGCCCTCACGAGCAGTACTTC
TRBV5-1	many	TRBJ1-1	NA	CASSLGGRLNTEAFF	TGCGCCAGCAGCTTGGGCGGCAGGCTGAACACTGAAGCTTTCTTT
TRBV29-1	many	TRBJ2-3	NA	CSAFREQGTDTQYF	TGCAGCGCTTTCCGGGAGCAGGGGACAGATACGCAGTATTTT
TRBV27	once	TRBJ1-3	NA	CASSLTGAAGNTIYF	TGTGCCAGCAGTTTGACTGGGGCAGCTGGAAACACCATATATTTT
TRBV15	many	TRBJ1-5	NA	CATSSQWGLGQPQHF	TGTGCCACCAGCTCCCAATGGGGGCTGGGTCAGCCCCAGCATTTT
TRBV5-1	few	TRBJ2-6	TRBD1	CASSLEGRGRGANVLTF	TGCGCCAGCAGCTTGGAGGGCAGGGGGCGCGGGGCCAACGTCCTGACTTTC
TRBV20-1	many	TRBJ2-1	TRBD2	CSARELAGVEQFF	TGCAGTGCTAGAGAACTAGCGGGAGTTGAGCAGTTCTTC
TRBV7-2	many	TRBJ1-5	NA	CASSLDVGGIWPQHF	TGTGCCAGCAGCTTAGACGTCGGGGGAATATGGCCCCAGCATTTT
TRBV5-4	few	TRBJ1-2	NA	CASSFPGVGNYGYTF	TGTGCCAGCAGCTTTCCAGGGGTCGGTAACTATGGCTACACCTTC
TRBV20-1	many	TRBJ1-6	TRBD1	CSARDIGRGISPLHF	TGCAGTGCTAGAGATATCGGCAGGGGGATTTCACCCCTCCACTTT
TRBV2	many	TRBJ2-4	TRBD2	CASSDGLAGGMNIQYF	TGTGCCAGCAGTGATGGACTAGCGGGAGGTATGAACATTCAGTACTTC
TRBV19	many	TRBJ1-5	NA	CASSIESGDQPQHF	TGTGCCAGTAGTATAGAGTCGGGCGATCAGCCCCAGCATTTT
TRBV29-1	NA	TRBJ2-1	NA	CSADLAGNNEQFF	TGCAGCGCCGACCTCGCCGGCAACAATGAGCAGTTCTTC
TRBV5-1	many	TRBJ2-2	TRBD1	CASSSGQVVAGELFF	TGCGCCAGCAGCTCGGGACAGGTTGTGGCCGGGGAGCTGTTTTTT
TRBV18	NA	TRBJ2-1	NA	CASSLIGDEQFF	TGTGCCAGCTCACTCATTGGCGATGAGCAGTTCTTC
TRBV20-1	many	TRBJ2-3	NA	CSARSTGPDTQYF	TGCAGTGCTAGATCCACAGGGCCAGATACGCAGTATTTT
TRBV29-1	NA	TRBJ1-1	NA	CSGLLGGVENTEAFF	TGCAGCGGCTTACTTGGGGGCGTCGAGAACACTGAAGCTTTCTTT
TRBV14	many	TRBJ2-6	NA	CASSQVSEGAPGVLTF	TGTGCCAGCAGCCAAGTGTCCGAGGGTGCTCCGGGAGTCCTGACTTTC
TRBV4-2	NA	TRBJ2-1	NA	CASSQDQVSGSYNEQFF	TGTGCCAGCAGCCAAGATCAAGTCAGCGGCTCCTACAATGAGCAGTTCTTC
TRBV20-1	many	TRBJ2-7	NA	CSATGPEVEQYF	TGCAGTGCTACCGGACCTGAGGTCGAGCAGTACTTC
TRBV28	NA	TRBJ2-1	TRBD1	CASSSVGQGGTYNEQFF	TGTGCCAGCAGCTCAGTAGGACAGGGCGGCACCTACAATGAGCAGTTCTTC
TRBV3-1	many	TRBJ1-1	NA	CASSQRRNTEAFF	TGTGCCAGCAGCCAAAGGAGAAACACTGAAGCTTTCTTT
TRBV3-1	many	TRBJ1-6	TRBD1	CASSQGNRQGASSYNSPLHF	TGTGCCAGCAGCCAGGGGAACCGACAGGGGGCGAGCTCCTATAATTCACCCCTCCACTTT
TRBV6-5	NA	TRBJ1-2	NA	CASRMEGNYGYTF	TGTGCCAGCAGGATGGAGGGAAACTATGGCTACACCTTC
TRBV29-1	many	TRBJ2-7	TRBD2	CSVRGGSGSSYEQYF	TGCAGCGTGAGGGGGGGCAGCGGGAGCTCCTACGAGCAGTACTTC
TRBV11-3	many	TRBJ2-1	NA	CASSSRESGSYNEQFF	TGTGCCAGCAGCTCCCGGGAGTCGGGCTCCTACAATGAGCAGTTCTTC
TRBV28	many	TRBJ2-7	NA	CASRGSSYEQYF	TGTGCCAGCAGAGGGAGCTCCTACGAGCAGTACTTC
TRBV12-3/TRBV12-4	many	TRBJ2-7	TRBD2	CASSLTSGLAYEQYF	TGTGCCAGCAGTTTGACTTCGGGACTAGCCTACGAGCAGTACTTC
TRBV30	many	TRBJ2-3	TRBD1	CAWYRGQGGTDTQYF	TGTGCCTGGTACCGCGGACAGGGTGGCACAGATACGCAGTATTTT
TRBV21-1	many	TRBJ2-3	NA	CASSKPSTSCTDTQYF	TGTGCCAGCAGCAAACCTAGCACCTCATGCACAGATACGCAGTATTTT
TRBV29-1	NA	TRBJ2-7	NA	CSVGDYEQYF	TGCAGCGTTGGGGACTACGAGCAGTACTTC
TRBV7-2	few	TRBJ2-7	NA	CASSLTYDQYF	TGTGCCAGCAGCTTGACCTACGATCAGTACTTC
TRBV5-1	many	TRBJ2-3	TRBD2	CASSLEIAGAGEDTQYF	TGCGCCAGCAGCTTGGAAATAGCGGGAGCCGGAGAAGATACGCAGTATTTT
TRBV20-1	many	TRBJ2-1	TRBD1	CSARKAQGANEQFF	TGCAGTGCTAGAAAGGCACAGGGGGCCAATGAGCAGTTCTTC
TRBV11-2	many	TRBJ2-5	NA	CASSLVQLETQYF	TGTGCCAGCAGCTTAGTCCAGTTAGAGACCCAGTACTTC
TRBV20-1	many	TRBJ1-1	NA	CSASQDVTEAFF	TGCAGTGCTAGTCAGGATGTCACTGAAGCTTTCTTT
TRBV6-5	many	TRBJ2-1	TRBD1	CASSWRTGVQFF	TGTGCCAGCAGTTGGAGGACAGGCGTGCAGTTCTTC
TRBV30	NA	TRBJ2-7	NA	CAWSYWTEVYF	TGTGCCTGGAGTTATTGGACGGAGGTGTACTTC
TRBV5-1	many	TRBJ2-5	TRBD1	CASSLGQGQETQYF	TGCGCCAGCAGCTTGGGACAGGGTCAAGAGACCCAGTACTTC
TRBV30	many	TRBJ2-1	TRBD2	CAWSYWAGEVPNEQFF	TGTGCCTGGAGTTACTGGGCGGGAGAGGTACCCAATGAGCAGTTCTTC
TRBV7-6	NA	TRBJ1-3	NA	CASSPGISSGNTIYF	TGTGCCAGCAGCCCCGGGATTAGCTCTGGAAACACCATATATTTT
TRBV20-1	NA	TRBJ2-5	TRBD2	CSARGRGTSGRETQYF	TGCAGTGCTAGAGGAAGGGGGACTAGCGGGAGGGAGACCCAGTACTTC
TRBV29-1	many	TRBJ2-2	NA	CSAGMGELFF	TGCAGCGCTGGGATGGGGGAGCTGTTTTTT
TRBV18	many	TRBJ1-3	NA	CASSPLDTTAGNTIYF	TGTGCCAGCTCACCACTGGACACCACCGCTGGAAACACCATATATTTT
TRBV27	NA	TRBJ2-1	NA	CASSFEGKSSYNEQFF	TGTGCCAGCAGTTTTGAGGGGAAAAGCTCCTACAATGAGCAGTTCTTC
TRBV14	many	TRBJ2-2	TRBD2	CASSQPSGMGSTGELFF	TGTGCCAGCAGCCAACCTAGCGGGATGGGTAGTACCGGGGAGCTGTTTTTT